This entry features one T cell receptor beta chain sequence. The germline V gene encodes CDR1 MDHEN and CDR2 SYDVKM. V was shortened by 6 bases and J by 1 base, with 2 bases between the two germline ends. The length of the CDR3 is 11 residues. Here immunoSEQ multiplex PCR was the method, and the copy in TCRdb shows in-frame clones only, minus some. Here the sample spans 110,000 to 150,000 clones, 80% to 95% being singletons. This record comes from a study of control samples from healthy donors and cancer patients. The rearrangement joins TRBV28 to TRBJ2-3; D is unclear. The sample was blood. The sequence was obtained from a man younger than 40 in good health. The CDR3: CASRGTDTQYF. The CDR3 bases are TGTGCCAGCAGGGGCACAGATACGCAGTATTTT.